Listed below are T cell receptor beta chains from one sample, sequenced in a study of Graves' ophthalmopathy and Graves' hyperthyroidism. TCRdb independently ran MiXCR on the multiplex PCR reads; one entry per CDR3 protein. This table holds hundreds of thousands of distinct CDR3 sequences, over 20% found once. Specimen: peripheral blood. The source is a woman aged 18-29 years with stable Graves' hyperthyroidism. Some clones in this sample may be carry-over from other donors' samples. The CDR3 runs from the conserved cysteine through the conserved F or W. A D gene is named only where the DNA matches it firmly. For some rows the clone size is stated as once, few or many, or as a class when expanded; others skip it.

j_gene	d_gene	abundance	v_gene	CDR3nt	CDR3aa
TRBJ2-5	.	.	TRBV27	TGTGCCAGCAGTCCCCTCTACCGGGGGGAGACCCAGTACTTC	CASSPLYRGETQYF
TRBJ2-5	.	many	TRBV7-9	TGTGCCAGCAGCACCCACTCCCAACCCGGGGAGACCCAGTACTTC	CASSTHSQPGETQYF
TRBJ2-4	.	many	TRBV25-1	TGTGCCAGCAGCCGGGACACCAAAAACATTCAGTACTTC	CASSRDTKNIQYF
TRBJ2-7	TRBD1	.	TRBV6-1	TGTGCCAGCAGTGAATCGGGACAGGGGGCGTACGAGCAGTACTTC	CASSESGQGAYEQYF
TRBJ1-2	.	.	TRBV6-1	TGTGCCAGCTCCCTTTCGGGGTTTCACACCTTC	CASSLSGFHTF
TRBJ1-2	.	few	TRBV28	TGTGCCAGCAGATCGGAGCCGTATGGCTACACCTTC	CASRSEPYGYTF
TRBJ1-2	.	many	TRBV6-1	TGTGCCAGCAGTGAAGCAGCCGGAGGACAAAGCGGCTACACCTTC	CASSEAAGGQSGYTF
TRBJ1-2	TRBD1	.	TRBV9	TGTGCCAGCAGCGTAGCTAGGGGGCGCCTCGATGGCTACACCTTC	CASSVARGRLDGYTF
TRBJ1-6	.	.	TRBV27	TGTGCCTGCAGCCGAGCCCCGGTGCCCAATTCAGCCCTCCACTTT	CACSRAPVPNSALHF
TRBJ2-7	.	many	TRBV30	TGTGCCTGGAGTAACACACCGGACGAGCAGTACTTC	CAWSNTPDEQYF
TRBJ1-2	.	.	TRBV2	TGTGCCGGCAGTGAATCGGGGGGCGCGTTGGATGGCTACACCTTC	CAGSESGGALDGYTF
TRBJ2-7	.	many	TRBV25-1	TGTGCCAGCAGTGTTACGCGGGACAGCTCCTACGAGCAGTACTTC	CASSVTRDSSYEQYF
TRBJ2-7	TRBD1	many	TRBV9	TGTGCCAGCAGCGGACAGGGAATGGACGAGCAGTACTTC	CASSGQGMDEQYF
TRBJ2-5	TRBD2	many	TRBV6-2/TRBV6-3	TGTGCCAGCAGCCGAGCCCGTGGACTAGCGGTCGATTTC	CASSRARGLAVDF
TRBJ1-5	.	.	TRBV10-3	TGTGCCATCAGTGATTGGGCGGGGGATCAGCCCCAGCATTTT	CAISDWAGDQPQHF
TRBJ2-5	TRBD2	few	TRBV11-2	TGTGCCAGCAGCTTGAGACGCGGGGGGCTGACAGAGACCCAGTACTTC	CASSLRRGGLTETQYF
TRBJ1-1	.	many	TRBV7-3	TGTGCCAGCAGCTTATTAAACGGGCAGCACACTGAAGCTTTCTTT	CASSLLNGQHTEAFF
TRBJ1-6	.	many	TRBV6-5	TGTGCCAGCAGTTACACCTCGGTTAATTCACCCCTCCACTTT	CASSYTSVNSPLHF
TRBJ2-7	TRBD1	.	TRBV19	TGTGCCAGTGGTCCCCAGGGGGCAAGGGAGCAGTACTTC	CASGPQGAREQYF
TRBJ2-7	.	few	TRBV7-8	TGTGCCAGCAGCCCCAAGCGGGTGACCTACGAGCAGTACTTC	CASSPKRVTYEQYF